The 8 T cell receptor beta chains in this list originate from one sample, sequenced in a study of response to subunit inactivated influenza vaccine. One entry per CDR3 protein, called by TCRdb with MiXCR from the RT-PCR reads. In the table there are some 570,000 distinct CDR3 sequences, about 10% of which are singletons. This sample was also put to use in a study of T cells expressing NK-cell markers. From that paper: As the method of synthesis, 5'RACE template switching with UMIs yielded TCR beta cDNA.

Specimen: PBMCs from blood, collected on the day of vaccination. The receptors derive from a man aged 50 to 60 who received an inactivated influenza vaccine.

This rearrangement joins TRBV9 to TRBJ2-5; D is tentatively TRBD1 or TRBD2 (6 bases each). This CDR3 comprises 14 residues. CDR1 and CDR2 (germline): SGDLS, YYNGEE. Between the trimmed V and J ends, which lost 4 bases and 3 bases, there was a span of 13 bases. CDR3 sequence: CASSPGGGKETQYF. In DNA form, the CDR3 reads TGTGCCAGCAGCCCCGGAGGGGGGAAAGAGACCCAGTACTTC.

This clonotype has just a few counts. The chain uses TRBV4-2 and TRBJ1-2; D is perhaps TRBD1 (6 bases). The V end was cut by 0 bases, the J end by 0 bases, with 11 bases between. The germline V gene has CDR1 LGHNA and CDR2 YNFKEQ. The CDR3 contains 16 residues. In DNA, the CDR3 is TGTGCCAGCAGCCAAGACAACAGGGTATCTAACTATGGCTACACCTTC. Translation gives CASSQDNRVSNYGYTF.

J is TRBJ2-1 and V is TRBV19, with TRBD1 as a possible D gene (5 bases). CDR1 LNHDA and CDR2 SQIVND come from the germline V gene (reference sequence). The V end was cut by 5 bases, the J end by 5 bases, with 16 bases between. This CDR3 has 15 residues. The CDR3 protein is CASSSVWQGNNEQFF. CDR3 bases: TGTGCCAGTAGTTCGGTGTGGCAGGGTAACAATGAGCAGTTCTTC.

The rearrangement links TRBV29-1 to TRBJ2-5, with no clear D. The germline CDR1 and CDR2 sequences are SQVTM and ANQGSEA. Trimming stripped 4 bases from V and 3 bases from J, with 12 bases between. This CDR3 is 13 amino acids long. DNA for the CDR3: TGCAGCGTTGGTGGGCGCCAAAAAGAGACCCAGTACTTC. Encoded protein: CSVGGRQKETQYF.

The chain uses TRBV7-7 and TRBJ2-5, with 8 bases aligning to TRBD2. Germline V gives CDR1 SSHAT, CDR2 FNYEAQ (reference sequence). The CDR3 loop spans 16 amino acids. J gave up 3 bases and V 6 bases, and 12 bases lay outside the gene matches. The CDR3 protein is CASSQSGGIPKETQYF. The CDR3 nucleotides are TGTGCCAGCAGTCAAAGCGGGGGCATACCAAAAGAGACCCAGTACTTC. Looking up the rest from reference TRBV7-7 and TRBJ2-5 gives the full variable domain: GAGVSQSPRYKVTKRGQDVTLRCDPISSHATLYWYQQALGQGPEFLTYFNYEAQPDKSGLPSDRFSAERPEGSISTLTIQRTEQRDSAMYRCASSQSGGIPKETQYFGPGTRLLVL.

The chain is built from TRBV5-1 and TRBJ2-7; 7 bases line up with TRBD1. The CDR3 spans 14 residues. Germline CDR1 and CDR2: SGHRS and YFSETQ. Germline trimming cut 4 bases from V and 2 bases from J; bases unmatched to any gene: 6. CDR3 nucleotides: TGCGCCAGCAGCAGAGAGGGACAGACCTACGAGCAGTACTTC. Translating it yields CASSREGQTYEQYF.

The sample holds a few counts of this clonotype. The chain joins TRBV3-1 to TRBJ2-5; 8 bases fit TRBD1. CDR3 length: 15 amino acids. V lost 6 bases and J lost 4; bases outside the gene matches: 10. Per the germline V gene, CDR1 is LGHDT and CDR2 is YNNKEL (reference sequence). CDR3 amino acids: CASSPGQGWRETQYF. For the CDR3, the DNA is TGTGCCAGCAGTCCAGGACAGGGATGGAGAGAGACCCAGTACTTC.

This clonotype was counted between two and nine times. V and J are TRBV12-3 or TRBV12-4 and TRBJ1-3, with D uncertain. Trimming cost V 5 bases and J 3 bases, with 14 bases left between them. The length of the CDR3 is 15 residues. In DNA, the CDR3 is TGTGCCAGCAGTAACCCCGGTGGGCTTGGAAACACCATATATTTT. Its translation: CASSNPGGLGNTIYF.